These 9 T cell receptor beta chains came from one sample sequenced in a study of response to subunit inactivated influenza vaccine. TCRdb re-called the RT-PCR reads through MiXCR, storing one row per CDR3 protein. The data show 450,000 to 600,000 distinct CDR3 sequences, about 7.2% seen once. The material sequenced was PBMCs from blood, taken approximately 25 months after vaccination. The receptors shown here come from a man aged 45 to 70 who received an inactivated influenza vaccine.

In this sample, this clonotype turned up a few times. The chain uses TRBV7-9 and TRBJ1-4; 9 bases line up with TRBD1. Per germline, CDR1 SEHNR and CDR2 FQNEAQ (reference sequence). The ends lost 8 bases at V and 5 bases at J; junction bases unmatched: 6. The CDR3 runs to 14 residues. DNA for the CDR3: TGTGCCAGCCCCACCGGGACAGGGAATGAAAAACTGTTTTTT. It is translated as CASPTGTGNEKLFF. Filled out from reference TRBV7-9 and TRBJ1-4, the complete variable domain reads DTGVSQNPRHKITKRGQNVTFRCDPISEHNRLYWYRQTLGQGPEFLTYFQNEAQLEKSRLLSDRFSAERPKGSFSTLEIQRTEQGDSAMYLCASPTGTGNEKLFFGSGTQLSVL.

This clonotype appeared a few times. The chain links TRBV5-1 to TRBJ2-3; TRBD2 matches at 7 bases. CDR3 length: 16 residues. The trim removed 5 bases at V and 0 bases at J, leaving 9 bases unmatched. Germline V gene data show CDR1 as SGHRS and CDR2 as YFSETQ. CDR3 coding DNA: TGCGCCAGCAGACCCGGTCCTAGCGGTAGCACAGATACGCAGTATTTT. Translated: CASRPGPSGSTDTQYF.

This clonotype has only a few counts. This chain uses TRBV5-1 with TRBJ2-7, with D unresolved. V was trimmed by 3 bases and J by 5 bases, leaving 12 bases between them. This CDR3 comprises 13 residues. Per the germline V gene, CDR1 is SGHRS and CDR2 is YFSETQ. CDR3: CASSSSWNHEQYF. The CDR3 bases are TGCGCCAGCAGCTCTTCGTGGAACCACGAGCAGTACTTC.

This chain links TRBV4-2 with TRBJ2-3; TRBD2 matches at 11 bases. Germline loops: CDR1 LGHNA, CDR2 YNFKEQ. The V gene end was trimmed by 5 bases and the J gene end by 4 bases; junction bases not matched to a gene: 8. The CDR3 has 16 residues. The CDR3 here is CASSMEIAGGPDTQYF. In DNA form, the CDR3 reads TGTGCCAGCAGCATGGAGATAGCGGGGGGGCCAGATACGCAGTATTTT.

J is TRBJ1-2 and V is TRBV29-1, with a weak D call TRBD1 (5 bases). This CDR3 has 13 amino acids. The V and J ends lost 2 bases and 4 bases respectively, with 11 bases between them. CDR1 and CDR2 (germline): SQVTM, ANQGSEA. The CDR3 region is CSVENSGLYGYTF. The CDR3 nucleotides are TGCAGCGTTGAAAATTCAGGGCTCTATGGCTACACCTTC. Variable domain in full (rest from reference TRBV29-1 and TRBJ1-2): SAVISQKPSRDICQRGTSLTIQCQVDSQVTMMFWYRQQPGQSLTLIATANQGSEATYESGFVIDKFPISRPNLTFSTLTVSNMSPEDSSIYLCSVENSGLYGYTFGSGTRLTVV.

This clonotype came up a few times. The V and J genes are TRBV7-2 and TRBJ2-3, with unresolved D. CDR1 and CDR2 (germline): SGHTA, FQGNSA. The CDR3 extends over 14 amino acids. V lost 0 bases and J lost 3, with 7 bases in between. The CDR3 nucleotides read TGTGCCAGCAGCTTAGCGTACCAAACAGATACGCAGTATTTT. Protein sequence: CASSLAYQTDTQYF.

This clonotype was seen only a few times. The chain carries TRBV28 and TRBJ2-7; D ambiguous. V shed 3 bases and J shed 4 bases, with 13 bases lying between them. This CDR3 contains 14 residues. Germline CDR1 is MDHEN and CDR2 is SYDVKM. The CDR3 is CASSFPGLLYEQYF. The CDR3 coding sequence is TGTGCCAGCAGTTTTCCAGGTCTTTTATACGAGCAGTACTTC.

This chain uses TRBV6-1 with TRBJ1-6; 7 nucleotides match TRBD1. CDR1 MNHNS and CDR2 SASEGT come from the germline V gene. Trimming took 5 bases from V and 5 from J; bases not matched to a gene: 6. There are 15 residues in the CDR3. CDR3 in amino acids: CASSLRDSNNSPLHF. The CDR3 coding sequence is TGTGCCAGCAGTCTCCGGGACAGCAATAATTCACCCCTCCACTTT.

This clonotype was seen a handful of times. The rearrangement uses TRBV6-1 and TRBJ2-5; 12 bases fit TRBD2. The length of the CDR3 is 14 residues. CDR1 and CDR2 from the germline V gene are MNHNS and SASEGT. V shed 6 bases and J 3 bases; nucleotides not matched to a gene: 2. The CDR3 here is CASSRTSGEETQYF. The CDR3 DNA reads as TGTGCCAGCAGCCGGACTAGCGGGGAAGAGACCCAGTACTTC.